The 32 T cell receptor beta chains below were found in one sample sequenced in a study of radiation and T cells in renal cell carcinoma. The treatment was: 15 Gy SBRT to primary tumor, nephrectomy 4 weeks later. Using immunoSEQ multiplex PCR, the repertoire was profiled, and TCRdb retains in-frame clones only, with some absent. The data hold just over 15,000 clones, with under 70% observed a single time. This specimen was tumor tissue, taken from a patient whose treatment included radiotherapy and nephrectomy. Receptors were obtained from a woman in her seventies with renal cell carcinoma.

The chain links TRBV6-5 to TRBJ1-3; no clear D. Germline-derived CDR1 and CDR2 are MNHEY and SVGAGI. The CDR3 extends over 15 amino acids. V was pared by 6 bases and J by 0 bases, with 12 bases between. This CDR3 reads CASSPVLTSGNTIYF. CDR3 in DNA: TGTGCCAGCAGCCCGGTCTTGACCTCTGGAAACACCATATATTTT.

For the CDR3, the DNA is TGTGCCAGCAGCTTAGGCCTAAAGCAGTTCTTC. Encoded protein: CASSLGLKQFF. This chain uses TRBV7-9 with TRBJ2-1, with no clear D. V lost 1 base to trimming and J lost 11 bases, with 6 bases between them. Germline assignment: CDR1 SEHNR and CDR2 FQNEAQ (reference sequence). The CDR3 consists of 11 residues.

This clone occurred once. Written as DNA, the CDR3 is TGTGCCAGCAGCTTCCCCCAGGGAGGGACCTACGAGCAGTACTTC. It yields the protein CASSFPQGGTYEQYF. This rearrangement joins TRBV7-9 to TRBJ2-7, with 7 bases lining up with TRBD2. The V gene end was trimmed by 3 bases and the J gene end by 2 bases; junction bases not matched to a gene: 7. The CDR3 contains 15 residues. Germline V gene sequence: CDR1 SEHNR, CDR2 FQNEAQ (reference sequence). Complete variable domain (other parts from reference TRBV7-9 and TRBJ2-7): DTGVSQNPRHKITKRGQNVTFRCDPISEHNRLYWYRQTLGQGPEFLTYFQNEAQLEKSRLLSDRFSAERPKGSFSTLEIQRTEQGDSAMYLCASSFPQGGTYEQYFGPGTRLTVT.

This clone was observed a few times. The chain joins TRBV28 to TRBJ1-2; D is unclear. CDR1 MDHEN and CDR2 SYDVKM come from the germline V gene. The CDR3 runs to 15 residues. Trimming shortened V by 6 bases and J by 10 bases, and 24 bases separated the two germline ends. The DNA for the CDR3 is TGTGCCAGCAGCGGACTTACAGTTCAGCTAACTTTCTACACCTTC. Residues: CASSGLTVQLTFYTF.

The chain joins TRBV6-1 to TRBJ2-7, with D perhaps matching TRBD2 (5 bases). The CDR3 runs to 12 residues. Germline CDR1 and CDR2: MNHNS and SASEGT. V was cut by 2 bases and J by 4 bases, with 6 bases left in between. The DNA for the CDR3 is TGTGCCAGCAGTGAATCGGGGTACGAGCAGTACTTC. This translates into CASSESGYEQYF.

This clone has only a few counts. The chain uses TRBV18 and TRBJ1-4, with 9 bases matching TRBD1. Germline trimming cut 6 bases from V and 8 bases from J; bases unmatched to any gene: 10. The CDR3 covers 15 residues. Germline lookup yields CDR1 KGHSH and CDR2 LQKENI. For the CDR3, the DNA is TGTGCCAGCTCTCGCAGGACAGGGGATCCCGAAAAACTGTTTTTT. Residues: CASSRRTGDPEKLFF.

The CDR3 DNA reads as TGTGCCAGCACCCGGGGAGGGGGGCTCGAGCAGTACTTC. Residues: CASTRGGGLEQYF. V usage is TRBV7-9 and J usage is TRBJ2-7; possible D gene TRBD2, 7 bases. Germline V gene data show CDR1 as SEHNR and CDR2 as FQNEAQ (reference sequence). V was pared by 7 bases and J by 6 bases, with 16 bases between. The CDR3 is 13 residues long.

The chain employs TRBV5-1 and TRBJ2-5; 10 nucleotides agree with TRBD2. CDR1 is SGHRS and CDR2 is YFSETQ in the germline V gene. V lost 0 bases and J lost 4; bases outside the gene matches: 6. The CDR3 runs 16 residues. The CDR3 here is CASSLEPSGGLETQYF. CDR3 DNA sequence: TGCGCCAGCAGCTTGGAGCCTAGCGGGGGCTTAGAGACCCAGTACTTC. Full variable domain (remainder filled in from reference TRBV5-1 and TRBJ2-5): KAGVTQTPRYLIKTRGQQVTLSCSPISGHRSVSWYQQTPGQGLQFLFEYFSETQRNKGNFPGRFSGRQFSNSRSEMNVSTLELGDSALYLCASSLEPSGGLETQYFGPGTRLLVL.

The chain is built from TRBV4-3 and TRBJ2-1, with D perhaps matching TRBD2 (6 bases). The CDR3 runs to 14 residues. CDR1 is LGHNA, CDR2 YSLEER, per germline. Deletions cut 3 bases from V and 8 bases from J, with 14 bases between. This CDR3 is CASSQSIGSDEQFF. The CDR3 region has the DNA TGCGCCAGCAGCCAGTCGATCGGGAGTGATGAGCAGTTCTTC.

This chain uses TRBV10-2 with TRBJ2-2, with TRBD2 identical over 13 bases. V lost 7 bases and J lost 7; bases outside the gene matches: 6. The CDR3 is made up of 15 amino acids. Germline CDR1 and CDR2: WSHSY and SAAADI. CDR3 residues: CASTHGTSGIGELFF. CDR3 DNA: TGCGCCAGCACCCACGGGACTAGCGGGATCGGGGAGCTGTTTTTT.

This clone was counted once. This sequence joins TRBV10-3 and TRBJ1-2; D remains unclear. V was pared by 7 bases and J by 0 bases, with 9 bases between. Germline loops: CDR1 ENHRY, CDR2 SYGVKD. The CDR3 sequence is 13 residues long. CDR3 sequence: CAIMDGPNYGYTF. The CDR3, as DNA: TGTGCCATCATGGACGGTCCTAACTATGGCTACACCTTC.

This chain joins TRBV4-2 and TRBJ2-5, with TRBD2 identical over 13 bases. The CDR3 is 19 amino acids. Germline CDR1 and CDR2: LGHNA and YNFKEQ. The J segment lost 4 bases and the V segment lost 5 bases, leaving 16 bases of the junction unmatched. The CDR3 bases are TGTGCCAGCAGCGAAGTGGTTGGACTAGCGGGGGTTTTGGGAGAGACCCAGTACTTC. This gives the protein CASSEVVGLAGVLGETQYF.

This chain joins TRBV27 and TRBJ2-1, with D unresolved. Germline V gives CDR1 MNHEY, CDR2 SMNVEV (reference sequence). Trimming took 5 bases from V and 6 from J, leaving 8 bases between them. The CDR3 length is 12 residues. CDR3 in amino acids: CASSVIGNEQFF. CDR3 nucleotide sequence: TGTGCCAGCAGTGTAATAGGCAATGAGCAGTTCTTC.

The chain has TRBV19 and TRBJ2-2, with 9 bases identical to TRBD1. CDR1 is LNHDA, CDR2 SQIVND, per germline (reference sequence). Losses at the gene ends were 3 bases for V and 5 bases for J; bases not matched to a gene: 10. The CDR3 spans 17 residues. CDR3: CASSIIPGTGKTGELFF. In DNA form, the CDR3 reads TGTGCCAGTAGTATCATCCCCGGGACAGGGAAAACCGGGGAGCTGTTTTTT. The full variable domain, with the rest looked up from reference TRBV19 and TRBJ2-2, is DGGITQSPKYLFRKEGQNVTLSCEQNLNHDAMYWYRQDPGQGLRLIYYSQIVNDFQKGDIAEGYSVSREKKESFPLTVTSAQKNPTAFYLCASSIIPGTGKTGELFFGEGSRLTVL.

The rearrangement uses TRBV15 and TRBJ2-7; weak D call: TRBD1 (5 bases). Per germline, CDR1 LNHNV and CDR2 YYDKDF (reference sequence). The length of the CDR3 is 14 residues. The V end lost 0 bases, the J end lost 4 bases, and 10 bases lay between the germline ends. The chain's CDR3 is CATSRDRGPYEQYF. Here the CDR3 DNA reads TGTGCCACCAGCAGAGATAGGGGCCCTTACGAGCAGTACTTC.

The chain couples TRBV30 to TRBJ2-7; D remains ambiguous. The CDR3 spans 14 residues. CDR1 is GTSNPN and CDR2 is SVGIG in the germline V gene (reference sequence). V was shortened by 3 bases and J by 3 bases, with 15 bases between the two germline ends. As DNA, the CDR3 is TGTGCCTGGAGCAAATCACCAGTTAACTACGAGCAGTACTTC. Translation gives CAWSKSPVNYEQYF.

This clone was counted many times. The rearrangement links TRBV4-2 to TRBJ2-3; possible D gene TRBD2, 6 bases. Germline-derived CDR1 and CDR2 are LGHNA and YNFKEQ. Trimming removed 0 bases from V and 0 bases from J, with 10 bases in between. The CDR3 runs 16 residues. CDR3 nucleotides: TGTGCCAGCAGCCAAGAACCGGGGACTAGCACAGATACGCAGTATTTT. Translation: CASSQEPGTSTDTQYF.

The chain combines TRBV6-5 with TRBJ1-6, with D possibly matching TRBD1 (5 bases). The CDR3 extends over 14 amino acids. V lost 6 bases, J lost 8 bases, and 14 bases lay in between. Germline loops: CDR1 MNHEY, CDR2 SVGAGI. The CDR3 protein is CASRISSGDSPLHF. The DNA of the CDR3 is TGTGCCAGCAGGATTTCCTCGGGGGATTCACCCCTCCACTTT.

The chain is built from TRBV6-5 and TRBJ2-7; 9 bases match TRBD1. CDR3 length equals 15 residues. Germline assignment: CDR1 MNHEY and CDR2 SVGAGI. After removal of 4 bases from V and 2 bases from J, the junction contained 6 bases not matched to a gene. CDR3 bases: TGTGCCAGCAGTTCCACAGGGGGCGAACCCTACGAGCAGTACTTC. Its protein product is CASSSTGGEPYEQYF.

J is TRBJ2-1 and V is TRBV4-1; 12 bases are shared with TRBD2. Germline-derived CDR1 and CDR2 are MGHRA and YSYEKL. The CDR3 covers 18 residues. V dropped 4 bases and J dropped 7; count of bases not matched to a gene: 14. The CDR3 DNA reads TGCGCCAGCAGCCGGACTAGCGGGACTTTAAGGGGAGGGAATGAGCAGTTCTTC. Protein product: CASSRTSGTLRGGNEQFF.

The chain joins TRBV7-2 to TRBJ1-2, with D perhaps matching TRBD1 (6 bases). The CDR3 length is 15 residues. Trimming took 1 base from V and 2 from J, leaving 11 bases between them. The germline V gene encodes CDR1 SGHTA and CDR2 FQGNSA. The CDR3 sequence: CASSLGRGVNYGYTF. The CDR3 DNA reads as TGTGCCAGCAGCTTAGGAAGGGGGGTGAACTATGGCTACACCTTC.

This chain joins TRBV7-8 and TRBJ1-2, with a weak D call TRBD1 (6 bases). Per germline, CDR1 SGHVS and CDR2 FQNEAQ. CDR3 length: 14 amino acids. Trimming pared 3 bases from V and 0 bases from J, leaving 8 bases between. The CDR3 DNA follows: TGTGCCAGCAGCTTGGGGACATCTAACTATGGCTACACCTTC. Residues: CASSLGTSNYGYTF. Drawing the rest from reference TRBV7-8 and TRBJ1-2, the complete variable domain is GAGVSQSPRYKVAKRGQDVALRCDPISGHVSLFWYQQALGQGPEFLTYFQNEAQLDKSGLPSDRFFAERPEGSVSTLKIQRTQQEDSAVYLCASSLGTSNYGYTFGSGTRLTVV.

This clone was seen just once. The chain recombines TRBV6-1 with TRBJ1-1; D is undetermined. The CDR3 loop spans 14 amino acids. The germline gives CDR1 MNHNS, CDR2 SASEGT. Trimming took 5 bases from V and 0 from J, leaving 10 bases between them. The CDR3 loop is CASSSGKLNTEAFF. CDR3 DNA: TGTGCCAGCAGTAGTGGGAAATTGAACACTGAAGCTTTCTTT.

The CDR3 here is CASSLVDNYGYTF. Here the CDR3 DNA reads TGTGCCAGCAGCTTAGTTGATAACTATGGCTACACCTTC. The V gene is TRBV5-6, the J gene TRBJ1-2, with no clear D. The V end lost 2 bases, the J end lost 1 base, and 6 bases lay between the germline ends. From germline, CDR1 is SGHDT and CDR2 YYEEEE. The CDR3 sequence is 13 residues long.

The J gene is TRBJ2-7, the V gene TRBV6-6, with 8 bases lining up with TRBD1. Germline loops: CDR1 MNHNY, CDR2 SVGAGI (reference sequence). Trimming at V came to 5 bases and at J to 7 bases, leaving 7 bases not matched to a gene. The CDR3 sequence is 13 residues long. The CDR3 DNA sequence: TGTGCCAGCAGTCCGACAGGGGCGGGGGAGCAGTACTTC. Its translation: CASSPTGAGEQYF.

V and J are TRBV7-9 and TRBJ2-1, with unresolved D. This CDR3 spans 11 amino acids. Deletions cut 1 base from V and 9 bases from J, with 4 bases between. Germline CDR1 SEHNR, CDR2 FQNEAQ (reference sequence). CDR3 sequence (DNA): TGTGCCAGCAGCTTAGAAGGTGAGCAGTTCTTC. Translation gives CASSLEGEQFF. Using reference TRBV7-9 and TRBJ2-1 for the parts outside the CDR3, the full variable domain is DTGVSQNPRHKITKRGQNVTFRCDPISEHNRLYWYRQTLGQGPEFLTYFQNEAQLEKSRLLSDRFSAERPKGSFSTLEIQRTEQGDSAMYLCASSLEGEQFFGPGTRLTVL.

The rearrangement uses TRBV6-5 and TRBJ1-1; possibly TRBD1 for D (6 bases). This CDR3 has 13 residues. CDR1 is MNHEY, CDR2 SVGAGI, per germline. V was clipped by 7 bases and J by 4 bases, with 13 bases between them. Here the CDR3 DNA reads TGTGCCAGCAAAGGGGGAGAGGGCACTGAAGCTTTCTTT. This codes for CASKGGEGTEAFF.

The chain carries TRBV7-9 and TRBJ2-7; D might be TRBD1 or TRBD2, each matching 5 bases. CDR3 length equals 13 residues. The germline V gene encodes CDR1 SEHNR and CDR2 FQNEAQ (reference sequence). The V end lost 2 bases, the J end lost 5 bases, and 10 bases lay between the germline ends. For the CDR3, the DNA is TGTGCCAGCAGCTTATCGGGACCGGACGAGCAGTACTTC. It yields the protein CASSLSGPDEQYF.

This CDR3 reads CASSIDPSWPGELFF. The CDR3 DNA follows: TGTGCCAGTAGTATAGATCCAAGTTGGCCCGGGGAGCTGTTTTTT. V is TRBV19 and J is TRBJ2-2; D remains ambiguous. V was cut by 0 bases and J by 6 bases, with 11 bases left in between. Looked up from germline, CDR1 is LNHDA and CDR2 is SQIVND (reference sequence). The length of the CDR3 is 15 residues.

This clone was seen a handful of times. V gene TRBV11-3 combines with J gene TRBJ2-5; D is perhaps TRBD1 (6 bases). The V gene lost 9 bases and the J gene lost 3 bases, with 14 bases spanning the gap. There are 13 residues in the CDR3. Germline values: CDR1 SGHNT, CDR2 YENEEA. CDR3 in DNA: TGTGCCAGAGACAGGAAGCGCAAAGAGACCCAGTACTTC. Amino acid sequence: CARDRKRKETQYF.

The V call is TRBV19, the J call TRBJ1-2, with TRBD1 matching 10 bases. The CDR3 runs to 15 residues. V shed 7 bases and J 4 bases; nucleotides not matched to a gene: 9. Germline V lookup: CDR1 LNHDA, CDR2 SQIVND (reference sequence). The CDR3 sequence is CASTVRDRGPYGYTF. DNA for the CDR3: TGTGCCAGTACCGTCCGGGACAGGGGACCCTATGGCTACACCTTC.

The genes are TRBV5-6 and TRBJ1-2, with 7 bases fitting TRBD1. The CDR3 consists of 15 residues. J gave up 2 bases and V 4 bases, and 8 bases lay outside the gene matches. Per germline, CDR1 SGHDT and CDR2 YYEEEE. CDR3 protein: CASSGTGEGNYGYTF. CDR3 in DNA: TGTGCCAGCAGCGGAACAGGGGAGGGGAACTATGGCTACACCTTC.